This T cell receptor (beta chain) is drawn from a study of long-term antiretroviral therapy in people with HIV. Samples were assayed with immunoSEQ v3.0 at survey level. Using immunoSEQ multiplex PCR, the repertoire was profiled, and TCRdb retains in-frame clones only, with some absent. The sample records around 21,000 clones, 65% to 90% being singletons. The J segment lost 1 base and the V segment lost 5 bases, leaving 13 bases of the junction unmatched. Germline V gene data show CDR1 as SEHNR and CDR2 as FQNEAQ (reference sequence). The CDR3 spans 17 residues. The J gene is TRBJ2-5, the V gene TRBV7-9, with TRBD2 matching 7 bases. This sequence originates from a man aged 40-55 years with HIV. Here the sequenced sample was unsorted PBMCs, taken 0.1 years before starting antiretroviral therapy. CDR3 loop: CASSPARGREGQETQYF. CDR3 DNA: TGTGCCAGCAGCCCAGCCCGTGGGAGGGAGGGCCAAGAGACCCAGTACTTC.